The clone carrying this TCR beta chain showed up many times. Its antigen is undetermined. The data belong to a study of CD8+CD57+ T cells in acquired aplastic anemia. Overall study: Sorted CD4+ and CD8+ cells gave an average of 3.2 ug of DNA. Regarding the study as a whole: Patients and controls shared over 25 CD8+ CDR3 sequences, which appeared highly expressed in patients and within their immunodominant clones. Patient and control CD8+ Simpson's diversity was not significantly different.

V was clipped by 6 bases and J by 8 bases; unmatched bases: 16. CDR3 size: 15 residues. Germline V gives CDR1 MDHEN, CDR2 SYDVKM. The use of genomic DNA as template underpinned the TCR beta VDJ and CDR3 profiling. TCRdb called the reads again in MiXCR, with one record for every CDR3 protein. The sample yields about 270,000 distinct CDR3 sequences, approximately 57% seen once. This receptor was identified in a human donor with severe aplastic anemia or a healthy control (not recorded which). The chain combines TRBV28 with TRBJ2-7, with 7 bases fitting TRBD1. Sequencing was performed on sorted CD4+, CD8+, or CD8+CD57+ T cells (not recorded which) from PBMCs. CDR3 sequence reads: CASREDRALLRKQYF. The CDR3 DNA sequence: TGTGCCAGCAGAGAAGACAGGGCCCTACTACGGAAGCAGTACTTC. Looking up the rest from reference TRBV28 and TRBJ2-7 gives the full variable domain: DVKVTQSSRYLVKRTGEKVFLECVQDMDHENMFWYRQDPGLGLRLIYFSYDVKMKEKGDIPEGYSVSREKKERFSLILESASTNQTSMYLCASREDRALLRKQYFGPGTRLTVT.